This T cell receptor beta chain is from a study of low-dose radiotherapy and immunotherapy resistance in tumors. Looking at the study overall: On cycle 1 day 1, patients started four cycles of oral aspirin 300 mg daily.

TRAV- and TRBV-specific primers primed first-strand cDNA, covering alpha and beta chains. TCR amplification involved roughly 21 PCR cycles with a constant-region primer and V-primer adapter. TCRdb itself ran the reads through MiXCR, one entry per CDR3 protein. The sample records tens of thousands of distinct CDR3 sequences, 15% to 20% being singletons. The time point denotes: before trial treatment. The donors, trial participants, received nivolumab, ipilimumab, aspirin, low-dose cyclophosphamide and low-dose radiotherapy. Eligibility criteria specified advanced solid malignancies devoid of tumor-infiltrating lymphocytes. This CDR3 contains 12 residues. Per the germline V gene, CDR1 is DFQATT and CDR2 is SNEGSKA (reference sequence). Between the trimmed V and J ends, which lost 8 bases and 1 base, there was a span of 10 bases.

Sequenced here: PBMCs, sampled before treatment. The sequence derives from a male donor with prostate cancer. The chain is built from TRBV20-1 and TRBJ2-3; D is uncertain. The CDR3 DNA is TGCAGTCTGCCATATGGCACAGATACGCAGTATTTT. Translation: CSLPYGTDTQYF.